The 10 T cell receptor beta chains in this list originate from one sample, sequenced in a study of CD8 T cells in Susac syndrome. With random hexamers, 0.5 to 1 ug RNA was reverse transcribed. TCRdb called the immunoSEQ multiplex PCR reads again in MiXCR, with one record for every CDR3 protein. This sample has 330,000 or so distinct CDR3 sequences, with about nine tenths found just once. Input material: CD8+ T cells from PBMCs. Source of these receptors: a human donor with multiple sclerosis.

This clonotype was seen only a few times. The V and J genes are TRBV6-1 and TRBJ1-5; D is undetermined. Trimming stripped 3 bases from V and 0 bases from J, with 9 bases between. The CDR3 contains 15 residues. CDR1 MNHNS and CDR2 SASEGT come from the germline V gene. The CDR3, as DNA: TGTGCCAGCAGTGAGTACGAAAATAGCAATCAGCCCCAGCATTTT. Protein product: CASSEYENSNQPQHF.

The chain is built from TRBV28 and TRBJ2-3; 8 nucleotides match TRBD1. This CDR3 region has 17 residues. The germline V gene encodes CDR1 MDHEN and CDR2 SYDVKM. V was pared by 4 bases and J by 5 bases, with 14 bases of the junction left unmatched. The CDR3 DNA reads TGTGCCAGCAGTTGCCTCGTCGAGCAGGGGGCATTAGATACGCAGTATTTT. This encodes CASSCLVEQGALDTQYF. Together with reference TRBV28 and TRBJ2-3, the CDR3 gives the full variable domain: DVKVTQSSRYLVKRTGEKVFLECVQDMDHENMFWYRQDPGLGLRLIYFSYDVKMKEKGDIPEGYSVSREKKERFSLILESASTNQTSMYLCASSCLVEQGALDTQYFGPGTRLTVL.

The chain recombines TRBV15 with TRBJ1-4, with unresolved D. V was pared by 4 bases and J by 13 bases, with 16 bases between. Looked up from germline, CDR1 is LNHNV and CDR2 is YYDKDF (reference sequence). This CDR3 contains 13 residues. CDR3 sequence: CATSNDSEKGLFF. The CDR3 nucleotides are TGTGCCACCAGCAACGACTCCGAGAAGGGACTGTTTTTT.

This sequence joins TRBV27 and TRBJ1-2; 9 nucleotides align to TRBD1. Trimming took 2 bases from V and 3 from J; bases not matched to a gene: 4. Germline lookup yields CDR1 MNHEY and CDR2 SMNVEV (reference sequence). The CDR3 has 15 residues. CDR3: CASSLGTGTHYGYTF. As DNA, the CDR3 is TGTGCCAGCAGTTTAGGGACAGGGACTCACTATGGCTACACCTTC.

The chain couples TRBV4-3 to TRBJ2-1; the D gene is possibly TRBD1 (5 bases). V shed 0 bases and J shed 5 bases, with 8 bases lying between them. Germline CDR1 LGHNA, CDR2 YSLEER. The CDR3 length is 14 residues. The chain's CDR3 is CASSQEAGNNEQFF. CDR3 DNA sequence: TGCGCCAGCAGCCAAGAGGCAGGGAACAATGAGCAGTTCTTC.

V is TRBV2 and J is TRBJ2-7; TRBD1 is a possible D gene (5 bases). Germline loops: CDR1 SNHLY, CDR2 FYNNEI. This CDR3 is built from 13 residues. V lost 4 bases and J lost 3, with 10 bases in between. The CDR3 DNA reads TGTGCCAGCAGTGGCAGGGATCACTACGAGCAGTACTTC. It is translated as CASSGRDHYEQYF.

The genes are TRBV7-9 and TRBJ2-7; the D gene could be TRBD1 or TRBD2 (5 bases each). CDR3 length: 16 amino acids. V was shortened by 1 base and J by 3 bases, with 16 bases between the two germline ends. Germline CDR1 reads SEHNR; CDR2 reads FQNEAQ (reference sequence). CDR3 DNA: TGTGCCAGCAGCTTAGGGGGCCTGGGAGCAAACTACGAGCAGTACTTC. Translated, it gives CASSLGGLGANYEQYF.

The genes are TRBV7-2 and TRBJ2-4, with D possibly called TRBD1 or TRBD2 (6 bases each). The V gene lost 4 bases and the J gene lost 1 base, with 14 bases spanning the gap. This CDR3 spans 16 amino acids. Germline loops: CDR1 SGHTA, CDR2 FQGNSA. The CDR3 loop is CASSYGRGAAKNIQYF. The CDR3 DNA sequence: TGTGCCAGCAGCTACGGAAGGGGGGCGGCCAAAAACATTCAGTACTTC. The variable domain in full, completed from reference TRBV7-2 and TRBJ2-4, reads GAGVSQSPSNKVTEKGKDVELRCDPISGHTALYWYRQSLGQGLEFLIYFQGNSAPDKSGLPSDRFSAERTGGSVSTLTIQRTQQEDSAVYLCASSYGRGAAKNIQYFGAGTRLSVL.

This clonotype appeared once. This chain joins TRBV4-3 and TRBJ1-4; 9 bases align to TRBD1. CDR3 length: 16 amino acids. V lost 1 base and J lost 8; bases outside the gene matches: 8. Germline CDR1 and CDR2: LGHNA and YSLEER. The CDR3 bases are TGCGCCAGCAGCCAAGCCTCCGGGACAGGGAACGAAAAACTGTTTTTT. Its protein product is CASSQASGTGNEKLFF.

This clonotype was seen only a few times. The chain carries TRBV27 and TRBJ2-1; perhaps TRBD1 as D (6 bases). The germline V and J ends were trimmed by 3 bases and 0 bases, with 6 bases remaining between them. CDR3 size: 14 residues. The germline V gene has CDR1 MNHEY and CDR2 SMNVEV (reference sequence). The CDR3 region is CASSLGASYNEQFF. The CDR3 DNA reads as TGTGCCAGCAGTTTGGGGGCCTCCTACAATGAGCAGTTCTTC.